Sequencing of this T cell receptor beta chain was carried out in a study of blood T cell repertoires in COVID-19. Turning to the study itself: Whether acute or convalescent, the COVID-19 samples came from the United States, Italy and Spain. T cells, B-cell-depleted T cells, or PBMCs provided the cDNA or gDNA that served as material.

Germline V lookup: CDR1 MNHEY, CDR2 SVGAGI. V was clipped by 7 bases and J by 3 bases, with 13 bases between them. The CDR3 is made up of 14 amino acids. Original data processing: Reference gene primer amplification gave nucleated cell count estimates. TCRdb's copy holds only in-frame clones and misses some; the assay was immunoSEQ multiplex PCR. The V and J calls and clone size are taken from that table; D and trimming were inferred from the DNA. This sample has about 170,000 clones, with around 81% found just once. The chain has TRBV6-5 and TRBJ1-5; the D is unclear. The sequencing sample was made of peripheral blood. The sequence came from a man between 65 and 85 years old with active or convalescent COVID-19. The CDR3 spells CASNVRIINQPQHF. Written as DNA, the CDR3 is TGTGCCAGCAACGTGCGGATAATCAATCAGCCCCAGCATTTT.